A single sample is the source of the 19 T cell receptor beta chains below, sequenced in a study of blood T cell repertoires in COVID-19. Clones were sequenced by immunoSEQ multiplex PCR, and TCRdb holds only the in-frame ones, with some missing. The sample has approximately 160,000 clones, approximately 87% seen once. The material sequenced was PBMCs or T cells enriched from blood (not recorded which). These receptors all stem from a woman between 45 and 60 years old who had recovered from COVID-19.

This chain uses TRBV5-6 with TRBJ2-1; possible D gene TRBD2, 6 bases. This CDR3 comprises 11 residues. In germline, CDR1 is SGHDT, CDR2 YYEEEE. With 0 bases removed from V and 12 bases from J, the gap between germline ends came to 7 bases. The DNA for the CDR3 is TGTGCCAGCAGCTTGGTCGGGGGGCAGTTCTTC. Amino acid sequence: CASSLVGGQFF.

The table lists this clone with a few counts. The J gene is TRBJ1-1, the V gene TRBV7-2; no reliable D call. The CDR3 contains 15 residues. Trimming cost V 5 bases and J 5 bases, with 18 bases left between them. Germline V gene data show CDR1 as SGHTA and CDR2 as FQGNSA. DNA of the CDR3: TGTGCCAGCAGCCCTACCGAGAGTGTCGTTACTGAAGCTTTCTTT. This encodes CASSPTESVVTEAFF.

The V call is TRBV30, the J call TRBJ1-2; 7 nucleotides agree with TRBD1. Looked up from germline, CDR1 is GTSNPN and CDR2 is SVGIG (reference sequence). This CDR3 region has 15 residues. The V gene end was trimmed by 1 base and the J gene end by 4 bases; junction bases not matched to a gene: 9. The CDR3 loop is CAWSGKGGLVYGYTF. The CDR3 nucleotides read TGTGCCTGGAGTGGGAAAGGGGGCTTGGTCTATGGCTACACCTTC.

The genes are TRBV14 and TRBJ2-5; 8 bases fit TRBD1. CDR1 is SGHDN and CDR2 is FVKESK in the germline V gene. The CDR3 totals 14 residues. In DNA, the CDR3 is TGTGCTAGGGGGACAGGCGAGCTACAAGAGACCCAGTACTTC. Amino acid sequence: CARGTGELQETQYF.

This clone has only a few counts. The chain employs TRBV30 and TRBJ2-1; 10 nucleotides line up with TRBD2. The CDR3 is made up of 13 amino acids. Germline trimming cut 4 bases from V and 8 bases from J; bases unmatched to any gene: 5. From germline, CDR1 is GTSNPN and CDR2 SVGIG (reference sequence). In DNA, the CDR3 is TGTGCCTGGAAATCTAGCGGGAGTGATGAGCAGTTCTTC. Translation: CAWKSSGSDEQFF.

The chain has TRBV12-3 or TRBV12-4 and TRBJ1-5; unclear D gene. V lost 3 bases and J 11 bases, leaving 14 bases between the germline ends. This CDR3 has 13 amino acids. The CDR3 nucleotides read TGTGCCAGCAGTTTGGGCCACCTCGGGGCCCAGCATTTT. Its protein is CASSLGHLGAQHF.

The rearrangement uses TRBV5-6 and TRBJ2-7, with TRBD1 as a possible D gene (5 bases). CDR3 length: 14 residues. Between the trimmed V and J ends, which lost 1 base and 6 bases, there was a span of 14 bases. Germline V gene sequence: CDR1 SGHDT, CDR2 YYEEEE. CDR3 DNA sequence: TGTGCCAGCAGCTTGCAGGGTACGCCCCTCGAGCAGTACGTC. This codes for CASSLQGTPLEQYV.

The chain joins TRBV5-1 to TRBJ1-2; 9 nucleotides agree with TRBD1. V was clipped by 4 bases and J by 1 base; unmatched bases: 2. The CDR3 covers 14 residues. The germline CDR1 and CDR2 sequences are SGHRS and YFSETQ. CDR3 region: CASSGGQGNYGYTF. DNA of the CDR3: TGCGCCAGCAGCGGGGGACAGGGTAACTATGGCTACACCTTC.

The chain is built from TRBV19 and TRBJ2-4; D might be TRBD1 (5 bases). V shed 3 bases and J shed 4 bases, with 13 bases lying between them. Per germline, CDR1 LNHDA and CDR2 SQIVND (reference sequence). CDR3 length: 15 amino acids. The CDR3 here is CASSISDSRKNIQYF. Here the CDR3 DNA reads TGTGCCAGTAGTATTTCAGACAGCCGAAAAAACATTCAGTACTTC.

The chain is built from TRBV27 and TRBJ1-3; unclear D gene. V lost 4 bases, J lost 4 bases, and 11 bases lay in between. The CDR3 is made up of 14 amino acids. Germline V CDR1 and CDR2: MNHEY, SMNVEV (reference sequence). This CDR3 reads CASSSLPFGNTIYF. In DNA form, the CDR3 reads TGTGCCAGCAGTTCCCTACCGTTCGGAAACACCATATATTTT.

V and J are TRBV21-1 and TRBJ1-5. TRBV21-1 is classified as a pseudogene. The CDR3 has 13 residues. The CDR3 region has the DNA TGTGCCAGCAGGAGAGGTAAGGATCAGCCCCAGCATTTT. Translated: CASRRGKDQPQHF.

Here the CDR3 reads CASSLAWDRPNTEAFF. The CDR3 bases are TGCGCCAGCAGCTTGGCCTGGGACAGGCCCAACACTGAAGCTTTCTTT. The chain carries TRBV5-1 and TRBJ1-1, with 8 bases that match TRBD1. Germline V gene lookup returns CDR1 SGHRS and CDR2 YFSETQ. The CDR3 runs 16 residues. Trimming removed 0 bases from V and 2 bases from J; junction bases left unmatched: 6.

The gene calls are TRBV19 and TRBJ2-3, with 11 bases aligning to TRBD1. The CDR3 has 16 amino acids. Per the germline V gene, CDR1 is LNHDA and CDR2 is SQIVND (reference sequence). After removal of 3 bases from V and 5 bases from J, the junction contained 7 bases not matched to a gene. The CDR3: CASSIRTGTGGDTQYF. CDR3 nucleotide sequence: TGTGCCAGTAGTATCCGCACCGGGACAGGGGGAGATACGCAGTATTTT.

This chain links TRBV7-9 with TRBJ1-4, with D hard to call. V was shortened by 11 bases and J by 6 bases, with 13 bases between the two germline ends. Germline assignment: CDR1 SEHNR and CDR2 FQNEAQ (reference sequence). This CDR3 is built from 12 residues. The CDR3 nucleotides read TGTGCCTGGAGGGAGTTGGATGAAAAACTGTTTTTT. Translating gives CAWRELDEKLFF.

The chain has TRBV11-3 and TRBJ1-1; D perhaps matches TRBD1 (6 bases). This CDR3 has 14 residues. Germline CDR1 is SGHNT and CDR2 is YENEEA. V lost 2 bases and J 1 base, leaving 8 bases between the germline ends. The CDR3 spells CASSLWTANTEAFF. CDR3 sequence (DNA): TGTGCCAGCAGCTTATGGACAGCGAACACTGAAGCTTTCTTT. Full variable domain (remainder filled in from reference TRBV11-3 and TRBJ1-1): EAGVVQSPRYKIIEKKQPVAFWCNPISGHNTLYWYLQNLGQGPELLIRYENEEAVDDSQLPKDRFSAERLKGVDSTLKIQPAELGDSAVYLCASSLWTANTEAFFGQGTRLTVV.

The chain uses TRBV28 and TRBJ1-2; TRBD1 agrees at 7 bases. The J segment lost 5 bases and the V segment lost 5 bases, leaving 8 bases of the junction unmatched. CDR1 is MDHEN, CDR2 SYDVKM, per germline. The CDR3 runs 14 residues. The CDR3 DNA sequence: TGTGCCAGCAGTCTGACAGGGAGTCGGTATGGCTACACCTTC. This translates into CASSLTGSRYGYTF.

The CDR3 DNA sequence: TGCGCCAGCAGCCAAGCTGGACTAGATCTCACAGATACGCAGTATTTT. The encoded protein is CASSQAGLDLTDTQYF. This chain connects TRBV4-1 to TRBJ2-3; 7 bases fit TRBD2. CDR3 length: 16 residues. Germline V gene data show CDR1 as MGHRA and CDR2 as YSYEKL. Trimming cost V 1 base and J 2 bases; bases outside gene matches: 6.

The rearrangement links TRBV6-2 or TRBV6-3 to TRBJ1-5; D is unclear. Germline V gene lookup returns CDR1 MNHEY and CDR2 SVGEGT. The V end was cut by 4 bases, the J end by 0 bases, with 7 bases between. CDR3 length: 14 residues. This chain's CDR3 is CASSSGNSNQPQHF. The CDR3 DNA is TGTGCCAGCAGTTCAGGAAATAGCAATCAGCCCCAGCATTTT.

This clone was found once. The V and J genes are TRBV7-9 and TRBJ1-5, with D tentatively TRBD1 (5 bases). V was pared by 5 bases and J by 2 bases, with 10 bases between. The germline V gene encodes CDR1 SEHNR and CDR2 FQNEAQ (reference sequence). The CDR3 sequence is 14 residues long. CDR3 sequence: CASSPSGGNQPQHF. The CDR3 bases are TGTGCCAGCAGCCCCTCGGGGGGCAATCAGCCCCAGCATTTT.